These 31 T cell receptor beta chains share one sample of origin, sequenced in a study of vaccination effects on CD4 cells after COVID-19. After expansion with viral peptide pools in the ViraFEST assay, antigen-specific CD4+ T cells were sequenced. Isolating CD4+ T cells followed less than 11 days of culture. Participants received two doses of either the BNT162b2 or mRNA-1273 vaccine. Libraries were prepared by immunoSEQ multiplex PCR; TCRdb keeps only in-frame clonotypes and omits some of them. The sample includes 25,000 to 30,000 clones, around 85% of them seen just once. Their specific antigens are unknown. The sequences come from CD4+ T cells from PBMCs cultured with SARS-CoV-2 spike peptides, collected after COVID-19 vaccination. The receptors were gathered from a human donor who received a COVID-19 vaccine. Some clones in this sample may be carry-over from other donors' samples.

The CDR3 DNA follows: TGTGCCAGTAGTTCTTGGGCTGGAAACACCATATATTTT. It is translated as CASSSWAGNTIYF. The V gene is TRBV19, the J gene TRBJ1-3; no definite D call. CDR1 is LNHDA and CDR2 is SQIVND in the germline V gene (reference sequence). The CDR3 is 13 residues long. Trimming shortened V by 5 bases and J by 2 bases, and 7 bases separated the two germline ends.

This clone has a single count. This rearrangement joins TRBV3-1 (or the pseudogene TRBV3-2) to TRBJ2-3; no firm D call. Trimming cost V 3 bases and J 4 bases, with 5 bases left between them. Germline V gene lookup returns CDR1 LGHDT and CDR2 YNNKEL (reference sequence). The CDR3 runs to 12 residues. CDR3 sequence: CASSHRSDTQYF. Here the CDR3 DNA reads TGTGCCAGCAGCCACAGGTCAGATACGCAGTATTTT.

The J gene is TRBJ1-1, the V gene TRBV5-1; D remains ambiguous. There are 14 residues in the CDR3. V dropped 0 bases and J dropped 1 base, with 7 bases sitting between them. The V gene's germline CDR1 is SGHRS and CDR2 YFSETQ. The DNA for the CDR3 is TGCGCCAGCAGCTTGGACACGACGAACACTGAAGCTTTCTTT. Translating gives CASSLDTTNTEAFF.

Only a few counts were recorded for this clone. CDR3 DNA sequence: TGTGCCAGCAGCCTGGGACAGTTGAATTCACCCCTCCACTTT. This gives the protein CASSLGQLNSPLHF. This sequence joins TRBV4-2 and TRBJ1-6, with 7 bases lining up with TRBD1. The germline CDR1 and CDR2 sequences are LGHNA and YNFKEQ. V was clipped by 4 bases and J by 7 bases; unmatched bases: 4. The length of the CDR3 is 14 residues.

The V and J genes are TRBV18 and TRBJ2-1; D call uncertain. Germline CDR1 and CDR2: KGHSH and LQKENI. Trimming pared 4 bases from V and 0 bases from J, leaving 10 bases between. The CDR3 is made up of 15 amino acids. The CDR3 spells CASSLTLGSYNEQFF. The CDR3 DNA reads TGTGCCAGCTCACTGACCCTAGGCTCCTACAATGAGCAGTTCTTC.

The chain recombines TRBV6-2 or TRBV6-3 with TRBJ2-3; D ambiguous. This CDR3 is 15 amino acids long. Per the germline V gene, CDR1 is MNHEY and CDR2 is SVGEGT. V dropped 4 bases and J dropped 2 bases, with 13 bases sitting between them. The CDR3 loop reads CASSSLTTTTDTQYF. DNA of the CDR3: TGTGCCAGCAGTTCCCTGACAACCACCACAGATACGCAGTATTTT.

The J gene is TRBJ2-5, the V gene TRBV9, with TRBD1 matching 8 bases. CDR1 and CDR2 from the germline V gene are SGDLS and YYNGEE. The CDR3 runs to 14 residues. The ends lost 3 bases at V and 2 bases at J; junction bases unmatched: 3. CDR3 sequence: CASSGDRLQETQYF. CDR3 bases: TGTGCCAGCAGCGGGGACAGGCTACAAGAGACCCAGTACTTC.

This clone was counted a single time. The chain joins TRBV6-6 to TRBJ1-1, with 7 bases lining up with TRBD1. Trimming cost V 6 bases and J 5 bases; bases outside gene matches: 9. Germline V gene data show CDR1 as MNHNY and CDR2 as SVGAGI (reference sequence). The CDR3 runs to 14 residues. CDR3 sequence: CASSTGAGWTEAFF. In nucleotides, the CDR3 is TGTGCCAGCAGCACAGGGGCTGGGTGGACTGAAGCTTTCTTT.

This chain joins TRBV7-6 and TRBJ2-3; 10 nucleotides align to TRBD2. This CDR3 contains 16 residues. V was pared by 5 bases and J by 5 bases, with 10 bases of the junction left unmatched. In germline, CDR1 is SGHVS, CDR2 FNYEAQ. DNA for the CDR3: TGTGCCAGCAGCCTTAGAAGAGCGGGGGGGCGAGATACGCAGTATTTT. Its protein is CASSLRRAGGRDTQYF.

The chain has TRBV28 and TRBJ1-4, with 7 positions matching TRBD1. Trimming took 8 bases from V and 4 from J; bases not matched to a gene: 1. The CDR3 is 12 residues long. Germline-derived CDR1 and CDR2 are MDHEN and SYDVKM. CDR3 DNA sequence: TGTGCCAGCCGACAGGGTAATGAAAAACTGTTTTTT. It translates to CASRQGNEKLFF.

This chain links TRBV28 with TRBJ1-2; D remains ambiguous. CDR3 length equals 12 residues. Germline CDR1 and CDR2: MDHEN and SYDVKM. V was clipped by 6 bases and J by 8 bases, with 13 bases between them. DNA of the CDR3: TGTGCCAGCAGCCTCACGTCGGGGGGCTACACCTTC. Its protein product is CASSLTSGGYTF.

V usage is TRBV7-2 and J usage is TRBJ2-3; 11 bases are a match to TRBD2. CDR1 SGHTA and CDR2 FQGNSA come from the germline V gene. CDR3 size: 16 residues. J lost 3 bases, V lost 5 bases, and 7 bases had no gene match. The CDR3 sequence: CASSPQLAGGTDTQYF. The CDR3, as DNA: TGTGCCAGCAGCCCCCAATTAGCGGGGGGGACAGATACGCAGTATTTT.

The V and J genes are TRBV30 and TRBJ1-2; 7 bases line up with TRBD1. This CDR3 has 14 residues. V trimming: 3 bases; J trimming: 1 base; junction bases outside the gene matches: 5. The V gene's germline CDR1 is GTSNPN and CDR2 SVGIG (reference sequence). The CDR3 here is CAWSRQGNNYGYTF. For the CDR3, the DNA is TGTGCCTGGAGCAGACAGGGAAATAACTATGGCTACACCTTC.

The V call is TRBV4-1, the J call TRBJ2-5, with a weak D call TRBD2 (6 bases). Germline V lookup: CDR1 MGHRA, CDR2 YSYEKL. Trimming took 0 bases from V and 5 from J, leaving 22 bases between them. This CDR3 has 18 amino acids. CDR3 protein: CASSQDAFGAPRGETQYF. The CDR3 DNA reads as TGCGCCAGCAGCCAAGATGCGTTCGGGGCTCCCCGGGGGGAGACCCAGTACTTC.

This chain links TRBV11-1 with TRBJ2-5; unclear D gene. This CDR3 has 15 residues. Per the germline V gene, CDR1 is SGHAT and CDR2 is FQDESV (reference sequence). The ends were cut back, 5 bases at V and 5 bases at J, with 18 bases in the middle. In DNA, the CDR3 is TGTGCCAGCAGCACGAGGACCTCTCGACGGGAGACCCAGTACTTC. This codes for CASSTRTSRRETQYF.

The genes are TRBV5-5 and TRBJ1-6; 8 bases are shared with TRBD1. Per germline, CDR1 SGHKS and CDR2 YYEKEE (reference sequence). The CDR3 is 14 residues long. V was pared by 0 bases and J by 7 bases, with 0 bases of the junction left unmatched. Here the CDR3 DNA reads TGTGCCAGCAGCTTGGGACAGGGGAATTCACCCCTCCACTTT. Translating gives CASSLGQGNSPLHF.

This clone has just a few counts. V is TRBV3-1 (or the pseudogene TRBV3-2) and J is TRBJ2-3; 14 bases fit TRBD2. The CDR3 loop spans 17 amino acids. CDR1 is LGHDT and CDR2 is YNNKEL in the germline V gene (reference sequence). The ends lost 1 base at V and 5 bases at J; junction bases unmatched: 5. The CDR3 bases are TGTGCCAGCAGCCAAGGACTAGCGGGGGGGCATGGAGATACGCAGTATTTT. Translated: CASSQGLAGGHGDTQYF.

This clone was seen a single time. The V gene is TRBV6-5, the J gene TRBJ2-5; maybe TRBD2 (7 bases). Germline lookup yields CDR1 MNHEY and CDR2 SVGAGI. This CDR3 contains 15 residues. V was shortened by 6 bases and J by 5 bases, with 19 bases between the two germline ends. CDR3 sequence (DNA): TGTGCCAGCAGATACGAGGGGGGGGCAGGCGAGACCCAGTACTTC. Translated, it gives CASRYEGGAGETQYF.

This CDR3 reads CASSLAILPGHQETQYF. DNA of the CDR3: TGCGCCAGCAGCTTGGCCATCCTACCGGGACACCAAGAGACCCAGTACTTC. The gene calls are TRBV5-1 and TRBJ2-5, with D tentatively TRBD1 or TRBD2 (5 bases each). Trimming took off 0 bases at V and 0 bases at J, with 15 bases between the two ends. This CDR3 has 17 amino acids. CDR1 SGHRS and CDR2 YFSETQ come from the germline V gene. Drawing the rest from reference TRBV5-1 and TRBJ2-5, the complete variable domain is KAGVTQTPRYLIKTRGQQVTLSCSPISGHRSVSWYQQTPGQGLQFLFEYFSETQRNKGNFPGRFSGRQFSNSRSEMNVSTLELGDSALYLCASSLAILPGHQETQYFGPGTRLLVL.

This chain uses TRBV5-4 with TRBJ2-3; D may match TRBD1 or TRBD2 (5 bases each). This CDR3 spans 13 amino acids. Deletions cut 5 bases from V and 3 bases from J, with 10 bases between. CDR1 is SGHNT and CDR2 is YYREEE in the germline V gene (reference sequence). The CDR3: CASRRDLTDTQYF. The CDR3 nucleotides are TGTGCCAGCAGAAGGGACCTTACAGATACGCAGTATTTT.

The chain links TRBV2 to TRBJ2-3; D remains unclear. This CDR3 region has 11 residues. V was clipped by 4 bases and J by 5 bases, with 4 bases between them. The germline V gene encodes CDR1 SNHLY and CDR2 FYNNEI. CDR3 nucleotide sequence: TGTGCCAGCAGTGTCAAAGATACGCAGTATTTT. This codes for CASSVKDTQYF.

The genes are TRBV6-1 and TRBJ2-7, with 7 bases matching TRBD1. Unmatched junction bases numbered 11, after V lost 2 bases and J lost 7 bases. Germline CDR1 MNHNS, CDR2 SASEGT. This CDR3 is 15 amino acids long. CDR3 sequence (DNA): TGTGCCAGCAGTGAAAAGGGGGCCCTCCTGCGGGAGCAGTACGTC. It translates to CASSEKGALLREQYV.

This rearrangement joins TRBV24-1 to TRBJ2-2, with D perhaps matching TRBD2 (6 bases). Germline-derived CDR1 and CDR2 are KGHDR and SFDVKD. Trimming left V 4 bases short and J 3 bases short, with 11 bases between. The CDR3 runs 15 residues. CDR3 DNA: TGTGCCACCAGTGAGCCGGGACTCCACACCGGGGAGCTGTTTTTT. This sequence encodes CATSEPGLHTGELFF.

The table lists this clone with a count of one. This sequence joins TRBV19 and TRBJ1-5, with 7 bases fitting TRBD1. J gave up 7 bases and V 5 bases, and 8 bases lay outside the gene matches. Germline loops: CDR1 LNHDA, CDR2 SQIVND (reference sequence). The CDR3 spans 14 residues. Written as DNA, the CDR3 is TGTGCCAGTAGTCCCACAGGGGCTCGGCAGCCCCAGCATTTT. Amino acids: CASSPTGARQPQHF.

Within the sample, this clone is medium-sized (0.01 to 0.1%). The sample holds other DNA sequences that translate to the same CDR3. V usage is TRBV9 and J usage is TRBJ2-1, with D tentatively TRBD2 (5 bases). From germline, CDR1 is SGDLS and CDR2 YYNGEE. The CDR3 spans 13 residues. Trimming pared 3 bases from V and 4 bases from J, leaving 8 bases between. The CDR3, as DNA: TGTGCCAGCAGCGGCAGAGGGTACAATGAGCAGTTCTTC. Residues: CASSGRGYNEQFF. The full variable domain, with the rest looked up from reference TRBV9 and TRBJ2-1, is DSGVTQTPKHLITATGQRVTLRCSPRSGDLSVYWYQQSLDQGLQFLIQYYNGEERAKGNILERFSAQQFPDLHSELNLSSLELGDSALYFCASSGRGYNEQFFGPGTRLTVL.

The chain has TRBV7-3 and TRBJ2-3; D is unclear. Germline V gene sequence: CDR1 SGHTA, CDR2 FQGTGA. The CDR3 totals 14 residues. Deletions cut 3 bases from V and 2 bases from J, with 9 bases between. The CDR3, as DNA: TGTGCCAGCAGCTTCTTAGTCAACACAGATACGCAGTATTTT. Its protein is CASSFLVNTDTQYF.

The V gene is TRBV5-4, the J gene TRBJ2-2; 8 bases map to TRBD1. The CDR3 loop spans 14 amino acids. CDR1 SGHNT and CDR2 YYREEE come from the germline V gene (reference sequence). With 3 bases clipped from V and 8 bases from J, the junction kept 6 bases outside the gene matches. Here the CDR3 DNA reads TGTGCCAGCAGCTCCCAGGGGGCGGGAGGGGAGCTGTTTTTT. Its translation is CASSSQGAGGELFF.

This clone was observed a handful of times. This chain connects TRBV12-5 to TRBJ1-5, with 8 bases identical to TRBD1. Germline CDR1 is LGHNT and CDR2 is FRNRAP. The CDR3 has 15 amino acids. The trim removed 3 bases at V and 1 base at J, leaving 2 bases unmatched. CDR3 DNA sequence: TGTGCTAGTGGTTTCCAGGGGGCGAGCAATCAGCCCCAGCATTTT. This translates into CASGFQGASNQPQHF.

This sequence joins TRBV5-6 and TRBJ2-1; D call uncertain. The CDR3 loop spans 14 amino acids. Trimming pared 5 bases from V and 4 bases from J, leaving 13 bases between. The germline V gene encodes CDR1 SGHDT and CDR2 YYEEEE. CDR3 in DNA: TGTGCCAGCAGGAAGGGATTAACTTACAATGAGCAGTTCTTC. Translated, it gives CASRKGLTYNEQFF. Filled out from reference TRBV5-6 and TRBJ2-1, the complete variable domain reads DAGVTQSPTHLIKTRGQQVTLRCSPKSGHDTVSWYQQALGQGPQFIFQYYEEEERQRGNFPDRFSGHQFPNYSSELNVNALLLGDSALYLCASRKGLTYNEQFFGPGTRLTVL.

The chain is built from TRBV2 and TRBJ2-3, with D uncertain. The germline V gene has CDR1 SNHLY and CDR2 FYNNEI. The germline V and J ends were trimmed by 4 bases and 1 base, with 9 bases remaining between them. CDR3 size: 14 residues. CDR3 DNA sequence: TGTGCCAGCAGTGTAATAGGTGGCACAGATACGCAGTATTTT. Residues: CASSVIGGTDTQYF.

The rearrangement uses TRBV6-5 and TRBJ1-1; D gene uncertain. Germline assignment: CDR1 MNHEY and CDR2 SVGAGI. This CDR3 has 13 amino acids. V was pared by 7 bases and J by 2 bases, with 11 bases between. CDR3 in amino acids: CASTGNRNTEAFF. CDR3 DNA: TGTGCCAGCACGGGTAATAGAAACACTGAAGCTTTCTTT.